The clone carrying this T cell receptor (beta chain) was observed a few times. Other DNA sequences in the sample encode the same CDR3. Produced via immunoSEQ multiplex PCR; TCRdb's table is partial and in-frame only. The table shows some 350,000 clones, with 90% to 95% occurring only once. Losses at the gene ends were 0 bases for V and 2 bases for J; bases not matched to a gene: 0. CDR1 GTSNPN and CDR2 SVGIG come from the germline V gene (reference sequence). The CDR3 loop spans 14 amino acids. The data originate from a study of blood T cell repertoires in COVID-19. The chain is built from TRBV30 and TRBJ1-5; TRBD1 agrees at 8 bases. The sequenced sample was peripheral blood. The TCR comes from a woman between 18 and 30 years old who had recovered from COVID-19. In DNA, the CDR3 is TGTGCCTGGAGTGTGGGACAGGGCAATCAGCCCCAGCATTTT. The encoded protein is CAWSVGQGNQPQHF.